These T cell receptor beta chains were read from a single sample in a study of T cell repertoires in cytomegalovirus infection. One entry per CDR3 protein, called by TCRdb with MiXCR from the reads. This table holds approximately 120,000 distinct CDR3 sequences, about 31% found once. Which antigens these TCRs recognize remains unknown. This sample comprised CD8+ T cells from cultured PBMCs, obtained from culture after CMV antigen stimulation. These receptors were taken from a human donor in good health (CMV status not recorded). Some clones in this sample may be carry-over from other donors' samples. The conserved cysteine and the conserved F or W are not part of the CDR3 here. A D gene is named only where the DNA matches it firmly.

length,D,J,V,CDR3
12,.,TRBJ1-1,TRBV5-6,ASSLLWRNTEAF
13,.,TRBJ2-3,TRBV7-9,ASAIWAVSTDTQY
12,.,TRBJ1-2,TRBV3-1,ASSQANTLYGYT
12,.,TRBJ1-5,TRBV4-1,ASSQASFNQPQH
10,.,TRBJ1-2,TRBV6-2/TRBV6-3,ATPSANYGYT
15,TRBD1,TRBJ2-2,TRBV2,ASSEATGGIYTGELF
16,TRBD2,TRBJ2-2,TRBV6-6,ASIHSALAGENTGELF
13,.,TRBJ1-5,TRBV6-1,ASIRRGGGNQPQH
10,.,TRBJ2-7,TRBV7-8,ASSLLNYEQY
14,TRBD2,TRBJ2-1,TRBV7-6,ASSSTSGGLYNEQF
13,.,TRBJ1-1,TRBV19,ASSVNRAENTEAF
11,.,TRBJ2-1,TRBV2,ASSQTVYNEQF
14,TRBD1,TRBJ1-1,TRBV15,ATSRIGRGPNTEAF
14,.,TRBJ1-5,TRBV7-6,ASSREAGRGNQPQH
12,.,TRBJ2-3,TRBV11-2,ASSLGSPPDTQY
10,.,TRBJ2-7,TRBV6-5,ASSSPGNEQY
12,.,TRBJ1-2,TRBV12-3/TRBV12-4,ASSPLGQNYGYT
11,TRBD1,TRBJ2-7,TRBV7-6,ASSPPGQVEQY
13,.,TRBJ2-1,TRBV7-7,ASSLRAGMDNEQF
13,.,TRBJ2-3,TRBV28,ASSLGRVGADTQY
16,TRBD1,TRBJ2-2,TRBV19,ASTNPNRGLPNTGELF
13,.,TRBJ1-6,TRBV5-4,ASSLMGGLNSPLH
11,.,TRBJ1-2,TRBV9,ASSVGWGYGYT
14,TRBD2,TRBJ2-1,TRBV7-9,ASSLATGGPYNEQF
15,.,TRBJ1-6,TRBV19,ASSATRYRGYNSPLH
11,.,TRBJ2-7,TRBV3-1,ASSNKLGYEQY
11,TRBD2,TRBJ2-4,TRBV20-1,SARGLAGNIQN